The 32 T cell receptor beta chains given below trace back to one sample, sequenced in a study of blood T cell repertoires in COVID-19. Profiling relied on immunoSEQ multiplex PCR, and the TCRdb table lists in-frame clones only, not all of them. The table lists 55,000 to 75,000 clones, over 70% of them singletons. The sample comprised peripheral blood. These receptors originate from an older woman with acute or convalescent COVID-19.

The V call is TRBV3-1 (or the pseudogene TRBV3-2), the J call TRBJ1-5; 7 nucleotides match TRBD1. Germline assignment: CDR1 LGHDT and CDR2 YNNKEL (reference sequence). This CDR3 is built from 14 residues. V lost 6 bases, J lost 4 bases, and 6 bases stayed unmatched. In DNA, the CDR3 is TGTGCCAGCAGGCAGGGGGGCGGGAATCAGCCCCAGCATTTT. Amino acid sequence: CASRQGGGNQPQHF.

The V and J genes are TRBV19 and TRBJ2-7; 7 bases agree with TRBD2. V trimming: 0 bases; J trimming: 4 bases; junction bases outside the gene matches: 6. The germline gives CDR1 LNHDA, CDR2 SQIVND (reference sequence). This CDR3 spans 15 amino acids. CDR3 in amino acids: CASSIEASGLYEQYF. The CDR3 DNA reads TGTGCCAGTAGTATAGAGGCTAGCGGCCTATACGAGCAGTACTTC.

This sequence joins TRBV7-2 and TRBJ1-2; D gene uncertain. The CDR3 covers 13 residues. V was trimmed by 1 base and J by 3 bases, leaving 6 bases between them. CDR1 SGHTA and CDR2 FQGNSA come from the germline V gene. The CDR3 loop is CASSLGSDYGYTF. CDR3 sequence (DNA): TGTGCCAGCAGCTTAGGGTCAGACTATGGCTACACCTTC. The complete variable domain, with remaining parts taken from reference TRBV7-2 and TRBJ1-2, reads GAGVSQSPSNKVTEKGKDVELRCDPISGHTALYWYRQSLGQGLEFLIYFQGNSAPDKSGLPSDRFSAERTGGSVSTLTIQRTQQEDSAVYLCASSLGSDYGYTFGSGTRLTVV.

The gene calls are TRBV29-1 and TRBJ2-3; D is undetermined. Trimming removed 3 bases at V and 6 bases at J, with 13 bases between. Per germline, CDR1 SQVTM and CDR2 ANQGSEA. The CDR3 consists of 13 residues. In DNA, the CDR3 is TGCAGCGTTGATAGCCCCACCTCGGATACGCAGTATTTT. This translates into CSVDSPTSDTQYF.

This rearrangement joins TRBV29-1 to TRBJ1-1, with unresolved D. The germline V gene has CDR1 SQVTM and CDR2 ANQGSEA. The V end was cut by 7 bases, the J end by 4 bases, with 13 bases between. This CDR3 spans 12 amino acids. The CDR3 loop reads CSARGTGTEAFF. The CDR3 region has the DNA TGCAGCGCCCGGGGTACGGGCACTGAAGCTTTCTTT.

The rearrangement uses TRBV19 and TRBJ1-1; TRBD1 is a possible D gene (6 bases). V was cut by 10 bases and J by 0 bases, with 15 bases left in between. This CDR3 is 14 amino acids long. CDR1 is LNHDA and CDR2 is SQIVND in the germline V gene (reference sequence). For the CDR3, the DNA is TGTGCCACCAAAGACAGGTTGATGAACACTGAAGCTTTCTTT. Protein product: CATKDRLMNTEAFF. Combining the CDR3 with reference TRBV19 and TRBJ1-1 gives the whole variable domain DGGITQSPKYLFRKEGQNVTLSCEQNLNHDAMYWYRQDPGQGLRLIYYSQIVNDFQKGDIAEGYSVSREKKESFPLTVTSAQKNPTAFYLCATKDRLMNTEAFFGQGTRLTVV.

The V call is TRBV7-9, the J call TRBJ1-1; no clear D. The CDR3 has 14 residues. CDR1 is SEHNR and CDR2 is FQNEAQ in the germline V gene (reference sequence). V was shortened by 3 bases and J by 1 base, with 9 bases between the two germline ends. CDR3 loop: CASSLRETNTEAFF. CDR3 sequence (DNA): TGTGCCAGCAGCTTGAGGGAAACGAACACTGAAGCTTTCTTT.

This clone was found a few times. The CDR3 DNA reads TGTGCCAGCAGCGCCGCCTGGGTAGGGGGCCACCATAGCAATCAGCCCCAGCATTTT. Its translation: CASSAAWVGGHHSNQPQHF. The J gene is TRBJ1-5, the V gene TRBV9, with 7 bases lining up with TRBD1. CDR1 SGDLS and CDR2 YYNGEE come from the germline V gene. The CDR3 extends over 19 amino acids. Trimming cost V 3 bases and J 0 bases; bases outside gene matches: 15.

V usage is TRBV7-3 and J usage is TRBJ2-3; 8 nucleotides agree with TRBD1. Per the germline V gene, CDR1 is SGHTA and CDR2 is FQGTGA. The CDR3 has 14 residues. J was trimmed by 4 bases and V by 5 bases; bases with no gene match: 5. Here the CDR3 DNA reads TGTGCCAGCAGCCACCGGACAGGGTCAGATACGCAGTATTTT. It encodes CASSHRTGSDTQYF.

This clone showed up just a few times. The CDR3, as DNA: TGTGCCACCAGTGATCCAGGACTAGCGGGGTGGCACAATGAGCAGTTCTTC. This encodes CATSDPGLAGWHNEQFF. This chain links TRBV24-1 with TRBJ2-1; 12 nucleotides align to TRBD2. The V segment lost 3 bases and the J segment 5 bases; nucleotides outside the gene matches: 7. This CDR3 is built from 17 residues. Germline CDR1 reads KGHDR; CDR2 reads SFDVKD.

This clone was picked up one time. The CDR3 nucleotides read TGTGCCAGCAGTAATAGCGGGAGTGGAGAGACCCAGTACTTC. This codes for CASSNSGSGETQYF. V usage is TRBV6-5 and J usage is TRBJ2-5; TRBD2 matches at 9 bases. Germline CDR1 is MNHEY and CDR2 is SVGAGI. V dropped 5 bases and J dropped 4; count of bases not matched to a gene: 5. This CDR3 comprises 14 residues.

The chain uses TRBV29-1 and TRBJ2-2, with 7 bases that match TRBD1. Germline assignment: CDR1 SQVTM and CDR2 ANQGSEA. The V segment lost 6 bases and the J segment 3 bases; nucleotides outside the gene matches: 7. This CDR3 is built from 14 residues. The CDR3 nucleotides are TGCAGCGTAAGGGGGCAGGGAGACACCGGGGAGCTGTTTTTT. Its translation: CSVRGQGDTGELFF.

The CDR3 DNA is TGTGCCAGCAGCTCGGATAGGGGGCGAAATCAGCCCCAGCATTTT. This gives the protein CASSSDRGRNQPQHF. The V and J genes are TRBV7-2 and TRBJ1-5; TRBD1 matches at 7 bases. The CDR3 sequence is 15 residues long. Trimming cost V 4 bases and J 4 bases; bases outside gene matches: 7. From germline, CDR1 is SGHTA and CDR2 FQGNSA.

The chain recombines TRBV5-1 with TRBJ2-5; D might be TRBD1 (6 bases). Germline V CDR1 and CDR2: SGHRS, YFSETQ. The V end lost 2 bases, the J end lost 2 bases, and 13 bases lay between the germline ends. The CDR3 contains 15 residues. CDR3 DNA sequence: TGCGCCAGCAGCTTCCAGGACAGAAGTCAAGAGACCCAGTACTTC. It yields the protein CASSFQDRSQETQYF.

This chain joins TRBV28 and TRBJ2-7; the D gene is possibly TRBD2 (6 bases). The V gene's germline CDR1 is MDHEN and CDR2 SYDVKM. The ends were cut back, 3 bases at V and 1 base at J, with 10 bases in the middle. There are 14 residues in the CDR3. The CDR3 sequence is CASSLEGWSYEQYF. The CDR3 bases are TGTGCCAGCAGTTTGGAGGGTTGGTCCTACGAGCAGTACTTC.

This sequence joins TRBV19 and TRBJ1-3; 7 bases align to TRBD1. Trimming cost V 9 bases and J 2 bases; bases outside gene matches: 7. This CDR3 is 14 amino acids long. Germline V gene sequence: CDR1 LNHDA, CDR2 SQIVND (reference sequence). Here the CDR3 DNA reads TGTGCCAGCAAGACAGGGAAAACTGGAAACACCATATATTTT. This sequence encodes CASKTGKTGNTIYF.

The V call is TRBV5-4, the J call TRBJ1-1, with D possibly being TRBD1 (5 bases). Germline values: CDR1 SGHNT, CDR2 YYREEE (reference sequence). V was trimmed by 4 bases and J by 2 bases, leaving 15 bases between them. The CDR3 extends over 15 amino acids. CDR3 in DNA: TGTGCCAGCAGCCCCCTGGTAGGGGTAAACACTGAAGCTTTCTTT. Translated, it gives CASSPLVGVNTEAFF.

The chain joins TRBV3-1 (or the pseudogene TRBV3-2) to TRBJ2-1, with 10 nucleotides matching TRBD2. The J segment lost 4 bases and the V segment lost 8 bases, leaving 2 bases of the junction unmatched. Per the germline V gene, CDR1 is LGHDT and CDR2 is YNNKEL (reference sequence). The CDR3 length is 13 residues. CDR3 coding DNA: TGTGCCAGCCGGACTAGCGGATACAATGAGCAGTTCTTC. As protein: CASRTSGYNEQFF.

V usage is TRBV30 and J usage is TRBJ1-1, with D possibly being TRBD1 (6 bases). The CDR3 spans 13 residues. Germline CDR1 is GTSNPN and CDR2 is SVGIG (reference sequence). V was clipped by 7 bases and J by 1 base, with 13 bases between them. DNA of the CDR3: TGTGCCTATACAGGGAGGGGGAACACTGAAGCTTTCTTT. Encoded protein: CAYTGRGNTEAFF.

The chain joins TRBV27 to TRBJ1-1; D possibly corresponds to TRBD1 (6 bases). Germline-derived CDR1 and CDR2 are MNHEY and SMNVEV (reference sequence). V was cut by 6 bases and J by 3 bases, with 11 bases left in between. The CDR3 has 13 amino acids. The CDR3: CASSNRADTEAFF. As DNA, the CDR3 is TGTGCCAGCAGCAACAGGGCGGACACTGAAGCTTTCTTT.

This sequence joins TRBV19 and TRBJ2-1; possible D gene TRBD2, 6 bases. From germline, CDR1 is LNHDA and CDR2 SQIVND (reference sequence). The CDR3 extends over 13 amino acids. With 5 bases removed from V and 9 bases from J, the gap between germline ends came to 14 bases. The CDR3 sequence is CASSFPVGGEQFF. DNA for the CDR3: TGTGCCAGTAGTTTTCCAGTCGGGGGTGAGCAGTTCTTC. The full variable domain, completed using reference TRBV19 and TRBJ2-1, is DGGITQSPKYLFRKEGQNVTLSCEQNLNHDAMYWYRQDPGQGLRLIYYSQIVNDFQKGDIAEGYSVSREKKESFPLTVTSAQKNPTAFYLCASSFPVGGEQFFGPGTRLTVL.

This clone occurred many times. The chain uses TRBV11-2 and TRBJ2-2, with D possibly TRBD2 on 5 matching bases. Per germline, CDR1 SGHAT and CDR2 FQNNGV. The V end lost 5 bases, the J end lost 7 bases, and 17 bases lay between the germline ends. This CDR3 comprises 15 residues. CDR3 in DNA: TGTGCCAGCAGCCGAGGAGGAGGAGAACGCGGGGAGCTGTTTTTT. It specifies CASSRGGGERGELFF.

This clone came up once. The gene calls are TRBV27 and TRBJ1-6, with D tentatively TRBD1 (5 bases). The germline gives CDR1 MNHEY, CDR2 SMNVEV (reference sequence). The CDR3 sequence is 14 residues long. V was shortened by 6 bases and J by 0 bases, with 6 bases between the two germline ends. The CDR3 DNA reads TGTGCCAGCAGAACAGGCTCCTATAATTCACCCCTCCACTTT. It codes for CASRTGSYNSPLHF.

This chain joins TRBV2 and TRBJ1-2; possibly TRBD1 for D (5 bases). Between the trimmed V and J ends, which lost 6 bases and 8 bases, there was a span of 16 bases. Per the germline V gene, CDR1 is SNHLY and CDR2 is FYNNEI. The CDR3 length is 13 residues. CDR3 bases: TGTGCCAGCAGGGACAATCTTTCAAAGGGCTACACCTTC. Translated, it gives CASRDNLSKGYTF.

The chain carries TRBV7-8 and TRBJ1-6; TRBD1 matches at 8 bases. V lost 6 bases to trimming and J lost 10 bases; unmatched junction nucleotides: 8. CDR3 length: 14 residues. In germline, CDR1 is SGHVS, CDR2 FQNEAQ. This CDR3 is CASRVGTGGSPLHF. The CDR3 nucleotides are TGTGCCAGCAGGGTAGGGACAGGTGGCTCACCCCTCCACTTT.

The chain carries TRBV27 and TRBJ1-1; D call uncertain. Between the trimmed V and J ends, which lost 0 bases and 1 base, there was a span of 12 bases. The CDR3 consists of 16 residues. Germline CDR1 and CDR2: MNHEY and SMNVEV (reference sequence). Here the CDR3 reads CASSLSFPRSNTEAFF. CDR3 nucleotides: TGTGCCAGCAGTTTATCTTTCCCCCGGTCGAACACTGAAGCTTTCTTT.

The chain links TRBV27 to TRBJ2-3; D is possibly TRBD2 (6 bases). The V and J ends lost 3 bases and 1 base respectively, with 8 bases between them. Germline V gives CDR1 MNHEY, CDR2 SMNVEV (reference sequence). The CDR3 is 14 residues long. The CDR3: CASSLERGTDTQYF. The CDR3 DNA sequence: TGTGCCAGCAGTTTGGAGCGGGGCACAGATACGCAGTATTTT.

This chain uses TRBV19 with TRBJ2-7; 7 bases are shared with TRBD1. The V gene's germline CDR1 is LNHDA and CDR2 SQIVND (reference sequence). The CDR3 runs 14 residues. The V segment lost 9 bases and the J segment 2 bases; nucleotides outside the gene matches: 10. DNA of the CDR3: TGTGCCAGCCGACGGGGACAGTCGGCCTACGAGCAGTACTTC. As protein: CASRRGQSAYEQYF.

V usage is TRBV7-8 and J usage is TRBJ2-7; 9 bases match TRBD1. The length of the CDR3 is 15 residues. V lost 5 bases and J lost 1; bases outside the gene matches: 6. Germline assignment: CDR1 SGHVS and CDR2 FQNEAQ. This CDR3 is CASSRGTGISYEQYF. The CDR3 DNA is TGTGCCAGCAGCAGAGGGACAGGGATTTCCTACGAGCAGTACTTC.

The rearrangement links TRBV27 to TRBJ1-4, with TRBD1 as a possible D gene (6 bases). Germline-derived CDR1 and CDR2 are MNHEY and SMNVEV (reference sequence). CDR3 size: 15 residues. Between the trimmed V and J ends, which lost 5 bases and 5 bases, there was a span of 15 bases. The CDR3 DNA sequence: TGTGCCAGCAGTCCCCCGGACAGCAGAAATGAAAAACTGTTTTTT. Its protein product is CASSPPDSRNEKLFF.

The CDR3 DNA sequence: TGTGCCAGCTCGGACAACAAGGCTCCGGCTAATGAAAAACTGTTTTTT. This sequence encodes CASSDNKAPANEKLFF. The chain carries TRBV18 and TRBJ1-4; a weak D match, TRBD1 (5 bases). The length of the CDR3 is 16 residues. The V end lost 6 bases, the J end lost 3 bases, and 17 bases lay between the germline ends. Germline CDR1 KGHSH, CDR2 LQKENI.

This rearrangement joins TRBV6-5 to TRBJ1-5; 7 positions match TRBD1. Looked up from germline, CDR1 is MNHEY and CDR2 is SVGAGI. CDR3 size: 15 residues. J lost 3 bases, V lost 2 bases, and 4 bases had no gene match. CDR3 in DNA: TGTGCCAGCAGTTACCCGACAGGGTCCAATCAGCCCCAGCATTTT. It translates to CASSYPTGSNQPQHF.